This T cell receptor beta chain emerged from a study of CD8 T cells in Susac syndrome. cDNA came from approximately 0.5 to 1 ug RNA primed by random hexamers. With immunoSEQ multiplex PCR, TCR beta CDR3 was amplified across 54 Vbeta and 13 Jbeta. TCRdb analysed the immunoSEQ multiplex PCR reads with MiXCR anew, one entry per CDR3 protein. The data contain some 140,000 distinct CDR3 sequences, just under 95% of them singletons. Germline-derived CDR1 and CDR2 are MDHEN and SYDVKM. The CDR3 loop spans 13 amino acids. Trimming cost V 8 bases and J 7 bases, with 18 bases left between them. Sequencing used CD8+ T cells from PBMCs. The chain uses TRBV28 and TRBJ2-7, with TRBD1 as a possible D gene (5 bases). This TCR was recovered from a human donor with Susac syndrome. The CDR3 DNA follows: TGTGCCAGCCTCGCCCCGACAGAATTGGAGCAGTACTTC. Its protein is CASLAPTELEQYF.